The 2 T cell receptor beta chains in this list originate from one sample, sequenced in a study of CDR3 diversity in severe acne. TCRdb reanalysed the PCR reads using MiXCR and keeps one entry per CDR3 protein. The sample consists of over 100,000 distinct CDR3 sequences, 51% of them appearing once. The sequenced sample was blood. The receptors originated from a male donor with acne.

This sequence joins TRBV29-1 and TRBJ2-6, with 8 positions matching TRBD1. The CDR3 is made up of 15 amino acids. From germline, CDR1 is SQVTM and CDR2 ANQGSEA. Trimming removed 3 bases from V and 2 bases from J; junction bases left unmatched: 3. CDR3 nucleotide sequence: TGCAGCGTTGAGGACAGGGTAACTGGGGCCAACGTCCTGACTTTC. Translating gives CSVEDRVTGANVLTF.

V usage is TRBV25-1 and J usage is TRBJ2-7, with D perhaps TRBD1 (6 bases). The CDR3 has 13 amino acids. Germline CDR1 is MGHDK and CDR2 is SYGVNS. V shed 2 bases and J shed 6 bases, with 11 bases lying between them. DNA for the CDR3: TGTGCCAGCAGTGAAGGGGGCAGGCCCGAGCAGTACTTC. The encoded protein is CASSEGGRPEQYF.